These T cell receptor beta chains were read from a single sample in a study of T-cell memory formation after mild COVID-19. From the 5' RACE reads, TCRdb called clonotypes with MiXCR, one entry per CDR3 protein. Of a few hundred thousand distinct CDR3 sequences in the sample, around 25% were seen once. The source material was PBMCs or a T cell subset sorted from them (not recorded which). These receptors originate from an adult woman who had mild COVID-19 (a few samples of this study predate the infection). Cell type and time point are not known. CDR3s leave out the opening cysteine and the closing phenylalanine or tryptophan. The order of the fields is D gene, CDR3 length, J gene, V gene, CDR3 protein. A D gene is named only where the DNA matches it firmly.

D: -
length: 14
J: TRBJ2-5
V: TRBV11-2
CDR3: ASSLGFSPSGETQY

D: -
length: 13
J: TRBJ1-2
V: TRBV5-1
CDR3: ASSPRHDANYGYT

D: -
length: 11
J: TRBJ1-5
V: TRBV24-1
CDR3: ATSDRPTDPQH

D: -
length: 11
J: TRBJ2-7
V: TRBV7-9
CDR3: ASSHRSTYEQY

D: TRBD2
length: 11
J: TRBJ2-1
V: TRBV18
CDR3: ASSPGLDREQF

D: -
length: 11
J: TRBJ2-7
V: TRBV6-2/TRBV6-3
CDR3: ASSYSEHYEQY

D: TRBD1
length: 12
J: TRBJ2-3
V: TRBV20-1
CDR3: SAMTGTGSDTQY

D: -
length: 12
J: TRBJ2-7
V: TRBV18
CDR3: ASSLQEALGEQY

D: -
length: 12
J: TRBJ1-4
V: TRBV4-1
CDR3: ASSLTEVGEKLF

D: TRBD1
length: 14
J: TRBJ2-7
V: TRBV9
CDR3: ASSTSDRPISYEQY

D: -
length: 16
J: TRBJ2-3
V: TRBV12-3/TRBV12-4
CDR3: ASSLEAGRGIGTDTQY

D: TRBD2
length: 11
J: TRBJ2-7
V: TRBV20-1
CDR3: SAGPSGKDEQY

D: -
length: 13
J: TRBJ2-1
V: TRBV20-1
CDR3: SARDDRLAGDEQF

D: -
length: 13
J: TRBJ1-2
V: TRBV9
CDR3: ASSAGETGFYGYT

D: -
length: 12
J: TRBJ1-6
V: TRBV6-1
CDR3: ASRDTGSQGPLH

D: TRBD2
length: 16
J: TRBJ2-3
V: TRBV3-1
CDR3: ASSQDMVAGGPGDTQY

D: TRBD2
length: 14
J: TRBJ2-7
V: TRBV5-5
CDR3: ASSLALAGAFYEQY

D: -
length: 14
J: TRBJ2-1
V: TRBV7-6
CDR3: ASSEDPLAFYNEQF

D: -
length: 13
J: TRBJ1-1
V: TRBV19
CDR3: ASSIGPGVNTEAF

D: -
length: 11
J: TRBJ1-5
V: TRBV4-1
CDR3: ASSQVEHQPQH